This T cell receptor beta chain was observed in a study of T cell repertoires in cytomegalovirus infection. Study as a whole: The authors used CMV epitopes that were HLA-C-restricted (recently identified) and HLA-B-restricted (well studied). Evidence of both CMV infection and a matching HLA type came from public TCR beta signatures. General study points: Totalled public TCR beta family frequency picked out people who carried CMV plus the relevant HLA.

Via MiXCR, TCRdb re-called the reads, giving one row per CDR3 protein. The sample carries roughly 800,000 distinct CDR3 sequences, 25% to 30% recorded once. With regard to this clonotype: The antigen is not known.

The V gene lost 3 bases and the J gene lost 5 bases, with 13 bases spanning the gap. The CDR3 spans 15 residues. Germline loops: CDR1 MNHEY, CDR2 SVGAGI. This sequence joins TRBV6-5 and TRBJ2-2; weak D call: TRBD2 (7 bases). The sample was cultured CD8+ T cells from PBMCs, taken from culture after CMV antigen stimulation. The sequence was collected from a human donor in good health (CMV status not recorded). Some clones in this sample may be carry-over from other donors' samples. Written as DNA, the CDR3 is TGTGCCAGCAGTTATTGGGGGGGCGGAACCGGGGAGCTGTTTTTT. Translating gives CASSYWGGGTGELFF.